This T cell receptor beta chain appears in the sequencing data of a study of cytomegalovirus exposure and HLA in healthy donors. This clone occurred once. Sequencing was performed with immunoSEQ multiplex PCR; in TCRdb, only in-frame clones are kept and a portion is missing. The repertoire holds 100,000 to 150,000 clones, with around 90% as singletons. This CDR3 has 11 residues. V lost 6 bases and J 5 bases, leaving 8 bases between the germline ends. Germline CDR1 reads MDHEN; CDR2 reads SYDVKM. This rearrangement joins TRBV28 to TRBJ2-7; D remains unclear. Sequencing input: PBMCs. This receptor was obtained from a woman under 30 in good health and CMV-seronegative. The CDR3 nucleotides read TGTGCCAGCAGCATAACGGACGAGCAGTACTTC. This gives the protein CASSITDEQYF.